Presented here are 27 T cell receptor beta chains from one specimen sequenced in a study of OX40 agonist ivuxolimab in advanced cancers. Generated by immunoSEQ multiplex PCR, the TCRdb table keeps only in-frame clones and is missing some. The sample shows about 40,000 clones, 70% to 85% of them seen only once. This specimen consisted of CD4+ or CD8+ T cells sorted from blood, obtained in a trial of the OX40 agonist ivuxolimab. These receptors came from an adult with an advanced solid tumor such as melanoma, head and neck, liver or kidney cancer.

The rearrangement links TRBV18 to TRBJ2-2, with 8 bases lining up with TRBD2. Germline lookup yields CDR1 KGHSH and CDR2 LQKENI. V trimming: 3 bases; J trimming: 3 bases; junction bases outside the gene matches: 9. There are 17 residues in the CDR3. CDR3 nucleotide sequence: TGTGCCAGCTCACCTAGAGGACTAGCTTTGTACACCGGGGAGCTGTTTTTT. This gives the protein CASSPRGLALYTGELFF.

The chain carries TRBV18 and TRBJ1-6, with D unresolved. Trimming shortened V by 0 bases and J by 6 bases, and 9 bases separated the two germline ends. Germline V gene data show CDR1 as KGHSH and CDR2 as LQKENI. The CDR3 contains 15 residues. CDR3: CASSPPEGGNSPLHF. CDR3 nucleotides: TGTGCCAGCTCACCACCGGAGGGAGGTAATTCACCCCTCCACTTT.

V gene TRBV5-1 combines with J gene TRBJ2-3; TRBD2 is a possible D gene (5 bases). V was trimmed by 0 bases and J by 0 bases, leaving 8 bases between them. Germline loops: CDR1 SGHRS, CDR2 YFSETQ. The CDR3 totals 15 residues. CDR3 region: CASSLGSGSTDTQYF. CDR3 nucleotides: TGCGCCAGCAGCTTGGGGAGCGGAAGCACAGATACGCAGTATTTT.

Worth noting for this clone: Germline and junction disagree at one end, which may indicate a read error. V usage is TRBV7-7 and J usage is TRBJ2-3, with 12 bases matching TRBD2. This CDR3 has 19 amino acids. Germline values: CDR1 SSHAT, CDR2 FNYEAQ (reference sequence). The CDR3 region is CASSLGGLAGGSYTDTQYF. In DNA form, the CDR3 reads TGTGCTAGCAGCTTAGGCGGGCTAGCGGGGGGGAGTTACACAGATACGCAGTATTTT. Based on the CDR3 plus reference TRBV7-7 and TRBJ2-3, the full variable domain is GAGVSQSPRYKVTKRGQDVTLRCDPISSHATLYWYQQALGQGPEFLTYFNYEAQPDKSGLPSDRFSAERPEGSISTLTIQRTEQRDSAMYRCASSLGGLAGGSYTDTQYFGPGTRLTVL.

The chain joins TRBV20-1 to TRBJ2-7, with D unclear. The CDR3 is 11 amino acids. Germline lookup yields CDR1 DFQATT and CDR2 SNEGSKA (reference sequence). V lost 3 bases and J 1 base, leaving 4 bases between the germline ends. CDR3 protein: CSARRSYEQYF. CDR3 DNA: TGCAGTGCTAGGAGATCCTACGAGCAGTACTTC.

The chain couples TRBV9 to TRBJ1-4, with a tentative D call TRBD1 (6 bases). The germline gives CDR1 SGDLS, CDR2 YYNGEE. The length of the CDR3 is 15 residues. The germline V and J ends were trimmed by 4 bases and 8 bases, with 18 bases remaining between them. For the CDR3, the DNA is TGTGCCAGCAGCCCATATTGGGGGCGCGAAGAAAAACTGTTTTTT. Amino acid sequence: CASSPYWGREEKLFF.

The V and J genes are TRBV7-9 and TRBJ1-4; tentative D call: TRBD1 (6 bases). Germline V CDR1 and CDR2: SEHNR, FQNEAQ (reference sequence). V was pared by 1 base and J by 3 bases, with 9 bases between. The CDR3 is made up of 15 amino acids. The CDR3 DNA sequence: TGTGCCAGCAGCTTAGAGGGGGTTTCTAATGAAAAACTGTTTTTT. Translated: CASSLEGVSNEKLFF.

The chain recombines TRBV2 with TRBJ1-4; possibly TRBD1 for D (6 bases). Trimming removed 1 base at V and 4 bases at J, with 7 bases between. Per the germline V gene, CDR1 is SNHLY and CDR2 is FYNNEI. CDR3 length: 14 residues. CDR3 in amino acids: CASSEGRGNEKLFF. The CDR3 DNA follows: TGTGCCAGCAGTGAAGGCAGGGGTAATGAAAAACTGTTTTTT.

The CDR3 DNA reads TGTGCCAGCAGTGACTACCCCACCACAGGAAGCTATGGCTACACCTTC. It codes for CASSDYPTTGSYGYTF. The chain uses TRBV6-6 and TRBJ1-2; weak D call: TRBD1 (5 bases). The CDR3 contains 16 residues. The germline gives CDR1 MNHNY, CDR2 SVGAGI (reference sequence). V was clipped by 5 bases and J by 4 bases, with 20 bases between them.

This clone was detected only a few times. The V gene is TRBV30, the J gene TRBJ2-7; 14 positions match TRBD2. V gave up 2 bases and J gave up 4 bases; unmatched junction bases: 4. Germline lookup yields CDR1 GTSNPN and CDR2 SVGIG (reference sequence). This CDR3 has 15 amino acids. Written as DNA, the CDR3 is TGTGCCTGGAGTAGGGGACTAGCGGGGGAATACGAGCAGTACTTC. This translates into CAWSRGLAGEYEQYF.

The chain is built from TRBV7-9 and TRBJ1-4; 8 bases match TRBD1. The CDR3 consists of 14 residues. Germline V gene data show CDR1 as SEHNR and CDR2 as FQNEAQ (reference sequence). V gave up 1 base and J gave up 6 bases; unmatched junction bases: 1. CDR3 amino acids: CASSLGTGYEKLFF. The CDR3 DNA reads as TGTGCCAGCAGCTTAGGGACAGGGTATGAAAAACTGTTTTTT.

The CDR3 DNA reads TGTGCCAGCAGCCCACTCGGGGAGGGGAAGGACTATGGCTACACCTTC. This gives the protein CASSPLGEGKDYGYTF. J is TRBJ1-2 and V is TRBV25-1, with D possibly TRBD1 on 5 matching bases. The CDR3 extends over 16 amino acids. Trimming pared 6 bases from V and 3 bases from J, leaving 20 bases between. CDR1 and CDR2 (germline): MGHDK, SYGVNS.

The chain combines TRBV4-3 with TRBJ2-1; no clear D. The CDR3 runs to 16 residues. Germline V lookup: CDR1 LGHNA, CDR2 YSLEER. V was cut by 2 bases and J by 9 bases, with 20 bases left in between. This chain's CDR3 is CASSQQHSGPFREQFF. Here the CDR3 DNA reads TGCGCCAGCAGCCAACAACACAGTGGGCCGTTCCGTGAGCAGTTCTTC.

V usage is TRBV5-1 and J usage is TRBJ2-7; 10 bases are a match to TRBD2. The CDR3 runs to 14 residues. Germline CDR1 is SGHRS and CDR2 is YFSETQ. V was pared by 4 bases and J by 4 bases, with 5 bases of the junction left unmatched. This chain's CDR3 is CASSMGLAIYEQYF. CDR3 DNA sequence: TGCGCCAGCAGCATGGGACTAGCGATATACGAGCAGTACTTC. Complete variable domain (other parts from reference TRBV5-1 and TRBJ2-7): KAGVTQTPRYLIKTRGQQVTLSCSPISGHRSVSWYQQTPGQGLQFLFEYFSETQRNKGNFPGRFSGRQFSNSRSEMNVSTLELGDSALYLCASSMGLAIYEQYFGPGTRLTVT.

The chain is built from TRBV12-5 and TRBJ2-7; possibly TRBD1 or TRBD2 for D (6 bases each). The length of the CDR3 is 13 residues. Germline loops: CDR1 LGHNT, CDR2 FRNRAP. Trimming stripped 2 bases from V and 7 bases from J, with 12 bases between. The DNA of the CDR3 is TGTGCTAGTGGTTTGTGGGGGGCAGAGGAGCAGTACTTC. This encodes CASGLWGAEEQYF. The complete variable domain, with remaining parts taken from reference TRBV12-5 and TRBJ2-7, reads DARVTQTPRHKVTEMGQEVTMRCQPILGHNTVFWYRQTMMQGLELLAYFRNRAPLDDSGMPKDRFSAEMPDATLATLKIQPSEPRDSAVYFCASGLWGAEEQYFGPGTRLTVT.

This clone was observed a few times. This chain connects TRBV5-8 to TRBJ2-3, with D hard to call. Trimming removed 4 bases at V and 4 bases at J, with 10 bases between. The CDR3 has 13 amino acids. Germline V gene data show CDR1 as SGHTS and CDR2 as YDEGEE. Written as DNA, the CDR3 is TGTGCCAGCAGCCCCTGGTTGTCAGATACGCAGTATTTT. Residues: CASSPWLSDTQYF.

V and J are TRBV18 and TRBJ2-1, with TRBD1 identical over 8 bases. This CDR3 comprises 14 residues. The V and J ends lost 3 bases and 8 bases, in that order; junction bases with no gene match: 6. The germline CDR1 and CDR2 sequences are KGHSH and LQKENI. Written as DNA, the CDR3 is TGTGCCAGCTCACCGAGGGCGACAGGGGATGAGCAGTTCTTC. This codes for CASSPRATGDEQFF. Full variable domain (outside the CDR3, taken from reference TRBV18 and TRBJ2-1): NAGVMQNPRHLVRRRGQEARLRCSPMKGHSHVYWYRQLPEEGLKFMVYLQKENIIDESGMPKERFSAEFPKEGPSILRIQQVVRGDSAAYFCASSPRATGDEQFFGPGTRLTVL.

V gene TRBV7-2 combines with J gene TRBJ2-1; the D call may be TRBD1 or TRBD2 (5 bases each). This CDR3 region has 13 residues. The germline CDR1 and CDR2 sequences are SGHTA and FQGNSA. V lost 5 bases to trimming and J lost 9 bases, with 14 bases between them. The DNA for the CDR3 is TGTGCCAGCAGCCCGAGATGGGGGAGTGAGCAGTTCTTC. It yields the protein CASSPRWGSEQFF.

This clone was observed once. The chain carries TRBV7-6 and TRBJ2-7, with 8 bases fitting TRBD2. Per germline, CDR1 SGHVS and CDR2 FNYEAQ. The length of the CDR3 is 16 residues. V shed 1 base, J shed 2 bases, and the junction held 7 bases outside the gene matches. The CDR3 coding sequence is TGTGCCAGCAGCTTAGTTGAGGCGGGGGGCCCCTACGAGCAGTACTTC. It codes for CASSLVEAGGPYEQYF.

The CDR3 nucleotides are TGTGCCAGCAGCCCCGAGGAGGGACTAGCGAGAGAGCAGTACTTC. It is translated as CASSPEEGLAREQYF. The chain links TRBV7-8 to TRBJ2-7; the match to TRBD2 covers 10 bases. CDR1 is SGHVS and CDR2 is FQNEAQ in the germline V gene. CDR3 length equals 15 residues. J lost 7 bases, V lost 5 bases, and 11 bases had no gene match.

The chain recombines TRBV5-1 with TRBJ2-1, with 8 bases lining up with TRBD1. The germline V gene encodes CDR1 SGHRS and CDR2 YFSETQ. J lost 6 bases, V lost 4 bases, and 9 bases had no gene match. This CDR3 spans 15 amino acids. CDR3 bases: TGCGCCAGCAGCGGCGGACAGGGTGGTTTCAATGAGCAGTTCTTC. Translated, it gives CASSGGQGGFNEQFF.

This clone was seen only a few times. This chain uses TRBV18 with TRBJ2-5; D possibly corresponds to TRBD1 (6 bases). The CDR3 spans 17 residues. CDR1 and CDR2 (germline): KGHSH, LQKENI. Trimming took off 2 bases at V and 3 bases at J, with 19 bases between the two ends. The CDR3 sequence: CASSPEFGGRGEETQYF. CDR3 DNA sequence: TGTGCCAGCTCACCAGAATTTGGGGGCAGAGGAGAAGAGACCCAGTACTTC.

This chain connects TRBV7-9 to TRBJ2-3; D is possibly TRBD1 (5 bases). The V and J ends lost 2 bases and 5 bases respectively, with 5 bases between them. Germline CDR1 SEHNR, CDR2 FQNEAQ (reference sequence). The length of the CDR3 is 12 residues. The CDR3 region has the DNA TGTGCCAGCAGCTTAACAGGAGATACGCAGTATTTT. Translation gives CASSLTGDTQYF.

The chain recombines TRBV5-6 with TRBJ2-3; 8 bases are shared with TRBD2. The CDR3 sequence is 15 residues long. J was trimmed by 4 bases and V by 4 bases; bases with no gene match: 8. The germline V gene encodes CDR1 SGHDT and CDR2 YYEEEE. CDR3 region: CASSHRGGRPDTQYF. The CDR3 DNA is TGTGCCAGCAGCCATCGGGGGGGGCGGCCAGATACGCAGTATTTT.

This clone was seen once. CDR3 sequence reads: CASSLGQGPNQPQHF. CDR3 DNA sequence: TGTGCCAGCAGCTTGGGACAGGGACCCAATCAGCCCCAGCATTTT. The gene calls are TRBV5-8 and TRBJ1-5; 7 bases align to TRBD1. With 0 bases clipped from V and 3 bases from J, the junction kept 3 bases outside the gene matches. The CDR3 runs to 15 residues. Germline V gene lookup returns CDR1 SGHTS and CDR2 YDEGEE.

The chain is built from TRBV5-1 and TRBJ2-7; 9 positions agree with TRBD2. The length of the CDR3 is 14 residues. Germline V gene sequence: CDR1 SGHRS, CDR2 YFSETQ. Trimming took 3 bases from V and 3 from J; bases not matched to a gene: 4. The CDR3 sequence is CASSSAGGLYEQYF. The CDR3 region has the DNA TGCGCCAGCAGCTCAGCGGGGGGTCTCTACGAGCAGTACTTC.

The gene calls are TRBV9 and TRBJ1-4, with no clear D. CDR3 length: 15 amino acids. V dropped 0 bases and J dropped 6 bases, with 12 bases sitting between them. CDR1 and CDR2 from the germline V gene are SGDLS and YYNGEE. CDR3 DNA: TGTGCCAGCAGCGTAGGGGTTGGGTTCGATGAAAAACTGTTTTTT. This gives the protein CASSVGVGFDEKLFF. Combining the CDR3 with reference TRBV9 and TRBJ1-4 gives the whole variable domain DSGVTQTPKHLITATGQRVTLRCSPRSGDLSVYWYQQSLDQGLQFLIQYYNGEERAKGNILERFSAQQFPDLHSELNLSSLELGDSALYFCASSVGVGFDEKLFFGSGTQLSVL.